The rows below give T cell receptor beta chains drawn from one sample of a study of T cells in Graves' hyperthyroidism and ophthalmopathy. MiXCR was run by TCRdb on the multiplex PCR reads, yielding one entry per CDR3 protein. The sample includes hundreds of thousands of distinct CDR3 sequences, roughly 14% of them seen just once. The sequenced material came from blood. These receptors all come from a man between 18 and 29 years old with Graves' ophthalmopathy. The conserved cysteine and the conserved F or W are not part of the CDR3 here.

J gene	V gene	CDR3 protein
TRBJ1-5	TRBV4-1	ASSQEKSNQPQH
TRBJ2-7	TRBV6-1	ASVRRRRGGSYEQY
TRBJ2-5	TRBV20-1	SARGSETQY
TRBJ2-1	TRBV10-3	AIASGRDEQF
TRBJ2-7	TRBV6-1	ASTAGPNPYEQY
TRBJ1-4	TRBV10-2	ASRDVMGAGEKLF
TRBJ2-1	TRBV5-1	ASSRGGTGVDEQF
TRBJ1-5	TRBV2	ASRGQNSNQPQH
TRBJ1-2	TRBV6-6	ASSYSQSGNYGYT
TRBJ2-7	TRBV2	ASTAISGDAISYEQY
TRBJ2-7	TRBV6-5	ASSFNEGFYEQY
TRBJ2-3	TRBV28	ASSLFGTSGRETDTQY
TRBJ2-1	TRBV24-1	ATRAASSNEQF
TRBJ1-2	TRBV5-1	ASSWGQGASNYGYT
TRBJ2-5	TRBV30	AWSAQRTSGSQETQY
TRBJ2-3	TRBV11-2	ASSLDPGGNTDTQY
TRBJ1-1	TRBV20-1	SARKGAWTEAF
TRBJ1-5	TRBV6-1	ASSEAPGGPFNQPQH
TRBJ2-7	TRBV29-1	SVVGSPDTANYEQY
TRBJ2-1	TRBV6-2/TRBV6-3	ASTRSRLAGNNEQF
TRBJ2-1	TRBV24-1	ATSDAGLAGVVSYNEQF
TRBJ2-1	TRBV5-1	ASSGGLTSYNEQF
TRBJ1-1	TRBV30	AAQQGNTEAF
TRBJ1-2	TRBV7-9	ASSLGDRLNYGYT
TRBJ1-5	TRBV11-2	ASSFTGTSNQPQH
TRBJ1-2	TRBV14	ASSMDRGLRT
TRBJ2-5	TRBV7-3	ASSLPSGQETQY
TRBJ2-1	TRBV3-1	ASRLAGGRYNEQF
TRBJ2-7	TRBV12-3/TRBV12-4	ASSFGQVYEQY
TRBJ1-1	TRBV12-3/TRBV12-4	ASTFGGGTEAF
TRBJ2-1	TRBV12-3/TRBV12-4	ASSLGVGTSGRRETNEQF
TRBJ2-7	TRBV11-2	ASSLGGGGPYEQY
TRBJ2-3	TRBV6-1	AIKSGTSGISQY
TRBJ1-1	TRBV5-1	ASSQWDGNTEAF
TRBJ2-3	TRBV5-1	ASSLTGGALLDTQY
TRBJ2-5	TRBV5-1	ASSLRQGAWETQY
TRBJ2-5	TRBV10-2	ATRTGPGLQETQY
TRBJ2-2	TRBV6-5	ASSSSSGRAFGELF
TRBJ2-3	TRBV6-1	ASSATGVTDTQY
TRBJ2-1	TRBV20-1	SATSGGAGTYNEQF
TRBJ2-1	TRBV11-3	ASSPGAGGLSNEQF
TRBJ1-2	TRBV19	ASRNQGARDYGYT